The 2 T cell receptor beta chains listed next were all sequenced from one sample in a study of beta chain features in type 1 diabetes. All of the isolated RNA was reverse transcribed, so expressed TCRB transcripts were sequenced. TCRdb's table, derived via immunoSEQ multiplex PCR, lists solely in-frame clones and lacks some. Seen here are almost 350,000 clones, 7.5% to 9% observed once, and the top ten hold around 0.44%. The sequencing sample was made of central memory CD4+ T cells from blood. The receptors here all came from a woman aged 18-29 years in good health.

CDR3 protein: CASSIRDGYTF. CDR3 DNA sequence: TGTGCCAGTAGTATCCGTGATGGCTACACCTTC. This rearrangement joins TRBV19 to TRBJ1-2; no clear D gene. The CDR3 length is 11 residues. Germline V lookup: CDR1 LNHDA, CDR2 SQIVND (reference sequence). The V gene lost 3 bases and the J gene lost 6 bases, with 5 bases spanning the gap.

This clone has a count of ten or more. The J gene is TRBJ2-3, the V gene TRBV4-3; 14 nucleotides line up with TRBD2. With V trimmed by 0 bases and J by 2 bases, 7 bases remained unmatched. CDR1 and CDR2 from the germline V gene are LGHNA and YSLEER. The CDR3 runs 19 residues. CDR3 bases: TGCGCCAGCAGCCAAGATATCGGGACTAGCGGGGGTCCCACAGATACGCAGTATTTT. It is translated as CASSQDIGTSGGPTDTQYF.